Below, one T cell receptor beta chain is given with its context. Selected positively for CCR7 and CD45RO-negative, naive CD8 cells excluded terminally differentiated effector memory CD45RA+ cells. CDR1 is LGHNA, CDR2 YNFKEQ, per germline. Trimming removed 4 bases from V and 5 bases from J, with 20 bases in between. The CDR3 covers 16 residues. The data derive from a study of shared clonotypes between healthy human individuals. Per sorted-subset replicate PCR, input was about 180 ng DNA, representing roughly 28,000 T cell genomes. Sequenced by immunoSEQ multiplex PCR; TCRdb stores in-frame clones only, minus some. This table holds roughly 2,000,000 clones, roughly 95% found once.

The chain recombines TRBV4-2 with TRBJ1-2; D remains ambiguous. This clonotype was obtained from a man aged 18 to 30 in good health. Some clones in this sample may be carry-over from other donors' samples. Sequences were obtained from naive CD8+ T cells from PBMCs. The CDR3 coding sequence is TGTGCCAGCAGCCGGCCCTTGGAGTTACAGTGGTATGGCTACACCTTC. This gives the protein CASSRPLELQWYGYTF.